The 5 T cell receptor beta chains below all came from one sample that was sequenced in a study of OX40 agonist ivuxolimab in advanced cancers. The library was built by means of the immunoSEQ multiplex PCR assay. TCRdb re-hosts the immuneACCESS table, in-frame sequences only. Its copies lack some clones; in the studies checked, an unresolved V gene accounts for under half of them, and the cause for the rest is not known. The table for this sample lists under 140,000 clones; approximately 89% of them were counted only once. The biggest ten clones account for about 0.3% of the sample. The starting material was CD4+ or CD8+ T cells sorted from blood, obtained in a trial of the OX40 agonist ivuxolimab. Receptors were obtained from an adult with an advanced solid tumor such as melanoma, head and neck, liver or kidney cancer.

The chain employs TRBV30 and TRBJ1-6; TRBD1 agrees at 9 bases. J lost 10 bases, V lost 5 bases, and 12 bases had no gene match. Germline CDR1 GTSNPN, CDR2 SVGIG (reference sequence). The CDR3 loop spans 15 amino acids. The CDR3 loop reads CAWVTGTGLNSPLHF. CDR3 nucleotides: TGTGCCTGGGTTACCGGGACAGGGTTGAACTCACCCCTCCACTTT.

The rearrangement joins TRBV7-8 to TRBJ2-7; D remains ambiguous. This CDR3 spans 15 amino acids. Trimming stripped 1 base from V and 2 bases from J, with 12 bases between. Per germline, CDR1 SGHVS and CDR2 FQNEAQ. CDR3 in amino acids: CASSLDGGWTYEQYF. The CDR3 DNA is TGTGCCAGCAGCTTAGATGGCGGCTGGACCTACGAGCAGTACTTC.

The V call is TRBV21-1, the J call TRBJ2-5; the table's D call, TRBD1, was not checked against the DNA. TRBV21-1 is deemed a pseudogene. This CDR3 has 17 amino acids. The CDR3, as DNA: TGTGCCAGCAGCAAAAAGGGGGCGCGGGGAAACCAAGAGACCCAGTACTTC. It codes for CASSKKGARGNQETQYF.

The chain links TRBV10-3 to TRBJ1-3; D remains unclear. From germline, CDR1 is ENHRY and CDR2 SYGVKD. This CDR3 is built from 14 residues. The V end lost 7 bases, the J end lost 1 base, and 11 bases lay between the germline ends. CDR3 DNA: TGTGCCATCACCGGGTCGGAGTCTGGAAACACCATATATTTT. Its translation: CAITGSESGNTIYF.

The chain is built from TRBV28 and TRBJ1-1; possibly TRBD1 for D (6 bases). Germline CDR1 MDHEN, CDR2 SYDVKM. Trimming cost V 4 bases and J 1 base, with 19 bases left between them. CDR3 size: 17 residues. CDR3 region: CASSSAVGGGRNTEAFF. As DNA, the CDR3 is TGTGCCAGCAGTTCCGCCGTGGGGGGGGGCCGGAACACTGAAGCTTTCTTT. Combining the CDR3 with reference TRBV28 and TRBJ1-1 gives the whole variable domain DVKVTQSSRYLVKRTGEKVFLECVQDMDHENMFWYRQDPGLGLRLIYFSYDVKMKEKGDIPEGYSVSREKKERFSLILESASTNQTSMYLCASSSAVGGGRNTEAFFGQGTRLTVV.